The 6 T cell receptor beta chains below were found in one sample sequenced in a study of T cell responses to AZD1222 COVID-19 vaccine. Here immunoSEQ multiplex PCR was the method, and the copy in TCRdb shows in-frame clones only, minus some. The sample lists roughly 150,000 clones, about 93% occurring once. The specimen comprised peripheral blood, sampled on day 0 of AZD1222 vaccination. These receptor sequences come from an adult in good health.

The J gene is TRBJ1-2, the V gene TRBV5-1, with a possible D match to TRBD1 (5 bases). The CDR3 loop spans 16 amino acids. The V gene lost 7 bases and the J gene lost 4 bases, with 23 bases spanning the gap. CDR1 is SGHRS, CDR2 YFSETQ, per germline. CDR3 loop: CASRDPDTDFSYGYTF. The CDR3 DNA follows: TGCGCCAGCCGGGACCCAGATACGGATTTTAGCTATGGCTACACCTTC.

V and J are TRBV6-6 and TRBJ1-2; tentative D call: TRBD1 (6 bases). Germline loops: CDR1 MNHNY, CDR2 SVGAGI (reference sequence). CDR3 size: 17 residues. V was pared by 5 bases and J by 8 bases, with 27 bases between. CDR3 in amino acids: CASSPRSPDGTGAGYTF. CDR3 DNA sequence: TGTGCCAGCAGTCCCCGATCTCCGGACGGGACGGGGGCCGGCTACACCTTC.

This CDR3 reads CASSLDLSGELFF. The CDR3 DNA follows: TGTGCCAGCAGCTTAGACTTGTCCGGGGAGCTGTTTTTT. This chain connects TRBV11-2 to TRBJ2-2, with D unresolved. The CDR3 contains 13 residues. Germline CDR1 is SGHAT and CDR2 is FQNNGV. V was pared by 0 bases and J by 6 bases, with 5 bases between.

The chain employs TRBV15 and TRBJ2-3; 10 bases match TRBD2. The germline gives CDR1 LNHNV, CDR2 YYDKDF (reference sequence). The CDR3 runs 16 residues. The V gene end was trimmed by 2 bases and the J gene end by 4 bases; junction bases not matched to a gene: 6. The CDR3 DNA reads as TGTGCCACCAGCAGACTAGCGGGAGTGAGGGCAGATACGCAGTATTTT. Protein: CATSRLAGVRADTQYF.

This clone showed up just once. The J gene is TRBJ1-2, the V gene TRBV9; tentatively, D is TRBD1 (6 bases). This CDR3 comprises 15 residues. V was clipped by 3 bases and J by 2 bases, with 14 bases between them. Germline lookup yields CDR1 SGDLS and CDR2 YYNGEE. CDR3 bases: TGTGCCAGCAGCGCCTCTACAGGGCCCAACTATGGCTACACCTTC. This gives the protein CASSASTGPNYGYTF.

The gene calls are TRBV7-6 and TRBJ2-3, with D possibly being TRBD2 (5 bases). Germline CDR1 reads SGHVS; CDR2 reads FNYEAQ. Deletions cut 6 bases from V and 0 bases from J, with 22 bases between. The CDR3 consists of 18 residues. The CDR3 nucleotides are TGTGCCAGCAGGGATACCCCAATGGGAGTCCCTAGCACAGATACGCAGTATTTT. Its protein product is CASRDTPMGVPSTDTQYF. The whole variable domain, filled in from reference TRBV7-6 and TRBJ2-3, reads GAGVSQSPRYKVTKRGQDVALRCDPISGHVSLYWYRQALGQGPEFLTYFNYEAQQDKSGLPNDRFSAERPEGSISTLTIQRTEQRDSAMYRCASRDTPMGVPSTDTQYFGPGTRLTVL.